The source of this T cell receptor (beta chain) is a study of T cells in Graves' hyperthyroidism and ophthalmopathy. Study in general: Pretreatment peripheral blood was obtained at initial diagnosis.

V lost 2 bases to trimming and J lost 4 bases; unmatched junction nucleotides: 10. Germline CDR1 reads SGDLS; CDR2 reads YYNGEE. The CDR3 length is 16 residues. General study results and limits: Most clonotypes that expanded in the thyroid above 0.001 also showed up in blood. A 13 V-J signature model discriminated ophthalmopathy versus stable hyperthyroidism.

RNA transcripts gave rise to amplified TCR beta CDR3 regions. Initially, a first-round RT-PCR of the TCR CDR3 employed the HTBI primer set. TCRdb re-analysed the multiplex PCR reads in MiXCR, keeping a single row per CDR3 protein. The profile shows under 350,000 distinct CDR3 sequences, about 17% of them singletons. Of note for this clonotype: The antigen remains unidentified.

Uncontrolled infection, other autoimmune disease, pregnancy or lactation disqualified patients from enrolment. The clonotype was recovered from a woman aged 55-70 years with Graves' ophthalmopathy. Specimen: blood. The chain employs TRBV9 and TRBJ2-3; the match to TRBD2 covers 7 bases. The CDR3 region has the DNA TGTGCCAGCAGCGTTACCGGGACTACCGCATCAGATACGCAGTATTTT. It encodes CASSVTGTTASDTQYF.